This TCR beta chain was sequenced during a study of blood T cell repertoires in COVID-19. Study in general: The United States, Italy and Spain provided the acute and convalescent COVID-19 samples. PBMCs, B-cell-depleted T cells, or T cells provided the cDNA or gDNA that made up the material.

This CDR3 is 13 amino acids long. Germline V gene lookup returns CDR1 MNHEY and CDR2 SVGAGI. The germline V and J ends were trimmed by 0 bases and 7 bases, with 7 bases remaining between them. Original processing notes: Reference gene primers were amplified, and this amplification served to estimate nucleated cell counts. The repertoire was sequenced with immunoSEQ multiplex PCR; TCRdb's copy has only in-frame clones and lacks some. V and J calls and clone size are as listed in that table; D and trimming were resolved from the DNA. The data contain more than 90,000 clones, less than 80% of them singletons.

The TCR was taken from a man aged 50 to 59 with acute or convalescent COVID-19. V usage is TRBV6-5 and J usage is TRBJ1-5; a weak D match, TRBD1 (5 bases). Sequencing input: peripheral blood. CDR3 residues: CASSYSGAQPQHF. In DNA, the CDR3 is TGTGCCAGCAGTTACTCAGGGGCCCAGCCCCAGCATTTT.